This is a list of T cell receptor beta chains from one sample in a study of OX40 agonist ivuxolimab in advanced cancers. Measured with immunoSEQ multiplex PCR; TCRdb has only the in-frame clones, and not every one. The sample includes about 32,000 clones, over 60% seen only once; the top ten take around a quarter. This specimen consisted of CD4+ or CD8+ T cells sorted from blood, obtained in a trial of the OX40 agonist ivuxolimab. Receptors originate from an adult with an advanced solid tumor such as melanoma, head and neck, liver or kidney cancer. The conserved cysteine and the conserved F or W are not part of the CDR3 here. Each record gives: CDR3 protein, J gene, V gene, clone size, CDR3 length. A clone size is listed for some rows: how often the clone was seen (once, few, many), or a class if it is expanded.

cdr3_aa: ASSNLLIFRIT
j_call: TRBJ1-2
v_call: TRBV19
clone_size: NA
cdr3_length: 11

cdr3_aa: ASRGTKGGVNNEQF
j_call: TRBJ2-1
v_call: TRBV11-2
clone_size: NA
cdr3_length: 14

cdr3_aa: ASNENPTDTQY
j_call: TRBJ2-3
v_call: TRBV28
clone_size: NA
cdr3_length: 11

cdr3_aa: AWSRKGQGMTEAF
j_call: TRBJ1-1
v_call: TRBV30
clone_size: NA
cdr3_length: 13

cdr3_aa: ASSAGQVGYGYT
j_call: TRBJ1-2
v_call: TRBV7-2
clone_size: few
cdr3_length: 12

cdr3_aa: ASGYRGHPAF
j_call: TRBJ1-1
v_call: TRBV6-5
clone_size: once
cdr3_length: 10

cdr3_aa: ASSLRQAYGYT
j_call: TRBJ1-2
v_call: TRBV5-1
clone_size: NA
cdr3_length: 11

cdr3_aa: ASMDGRTEAF
j_call: TRBJ1-1
v_call: TRBV10-2
clone_size: NA
cdr3_length: 10

cdr3_aa: ASGRGYGNTEAF
j_call: TRBJ1-1
v_call: TRBV6-1
clone_size: NA
cdr3_length: 12

cdr3_aa: ASSASGGRNEQF
j_call: TRBJ2-1
v_call: TRBV19
clone_size: NA
cdr3_length: 12

cdr3_aa: ASSLGVAGGRNEQF
j_call: TRBJ2-1
v_call: TRBV5-4
clone_size: NA
cdr3_length: 14

cdr3_aa: ASSTGSGGRGYT
j_call: TRBJ1-2
v_call: TRBV25-1
clone_size: once
cdr3_length: 12

cdr3_aa: ASSAGESQY
j_call: TRBJ2-3
v_call: TRBV11-1
clone_size: NA
cdr3_length: 9

cdr3_aa: ASTVVFTDTQY
j_call: TRBJ2-3
v_call: TRBV7-2
clone_size: NA
cdr3_length: 11

cdr3_aa: ASSGGARGPTDTQY
j_call: TRBJ2-3
v_call: TRBV9
clone_size: NA
cdr3_length: 14

cdr3_aa: ASSPQGQTNSPLH
j_call: TRBJ1-6
v_call: TRBV27
clone_size: few
cdr3_length: 13

cdr3_aa: ASSSRDRTSSPLH
j_call: TRBJ1-6
v_call: TRBV5-4
clone_size: NA
cdr3_length: 13

cdr3_aa: ASSPTTGVIYSEAF
j_call: TRBJ1-1
v_call: TRBV19
clone_size: NA
cdr3_length: 14

cdr3_aa: ASDRFGTEAF
j_call: TRBJ1-1
v_call: TRBV9
clone_size: NA
cdr3_length: 10

cdr3_aa: ASSYKARAVNYGYT
j_call: TRBJ1-2
v_call: TRBV6-5
clone_size: NA
cdr3_length: 14

cdr3_aa: ASSKASGGPDTQY
j_call: TRBJ2-3
v_call: TRBV21-1
clone_size: NA
cdr3_length: 13

cdr3_aa: ASSPSGTVVDEQF
j_call: TRBJ2-1
v_call: TRBV6-6
clone_size: NA
cdr3_length: 13

cdr3_aa: ASSLGGWEAF
j_call: TRBJ1-1
v_call: TRBV2
clone_size: few
cdr3_length: 10

cdr3_aa: ASSPGRSTEAF
j_call: TRBJ1-1
v_call: TRBV19
clone_size: NA
cdr3_length: 11

cdr3_aa: ASSRSEGHGYT
j_call: TRBJ1-2
v_call: TRBV6-1
clone_size: NA
cdr3_length: 11

cdr3_aa: ASSWTGEGETQY
j_call: TRBJ2-5
v_call: TRBV5-1
clone_size: few
cdr3_length: 12

cdr3_aa: ASSFNTEAF
j_call: TRBJ1-1
v_call: TRBV19
clone_size: few
cdr3_length: 9

cdr3_aa: ASSLDLWSGGYT
j_call: TRBJ1-2
v_call: TRBV7-2
clone_size: NA
cdr3_length: 12

cdr3_aa: AWSVRFNQPQH
j_call: TRBJ1-5
v_call: TRBV30
clone_size: NA
cdr3_length: 11

cdr3_aa: ASSSKTGEGYT
j_call: TRBJ1-2
v_call: TRBV7-9
clone_size: NA
cdr3_length: 11

cdr3_aa: ASREEGSDEQF
j_call: TRBJ2-1
v_call: TRBV7-9
clone_size: NA
cdr3_length: 11

cdr3_aa: ASSLQGAGEKLF
j_call: TRBJ1-4
v_call: TRBV5-4
clone_size: NA
cdr3_length: 12

cdr3_aa: ASSDLTGYGYT
j_call: TRBJ1-2
v_call: TRBV6-4
clone_size: NA
cdr3_length: 11

cdr3_aa: ASSIVGTGELF
j_call: TRBJ2-2
v_call: TRBV19
clone_size: NA
cdr3_length: 11

cdr3_aa: ASSLVSGGVEEQF
j_call: TRBJ2-1
v_call: TRBV11-2
clone_size: NA
cdr3_length: 13

cdr3_aa: ASSWSGTEQY
j_call: TRBJ2-7
v_call: TRBV5-5
clone_size: NA
cdr3_length: 10

cdr3_aa: ASSLGTINTEAF
j_call: TRBJ1-1
v_call: TRBV5-1
clone_size: once
cdr3_length: 12

cdr3_aa: ASSPPGQGRAEQY
j_call: TRBJ2-7
v_call: TRBV7-8
clone_size: NA
cdr3_length: 13

cdr3_aa: ASSEQQRASNSPLH
j_call: TRBJ1-6
v_call: TRBV2
clone_size: NA
cdr3_length: 14

cdr3_aa: ASSLLGQTMSYT
j_call: TRBJ1-2
v_call: TRBV7-9
clone_size: NA
cdr3_length: 12

cdr3_aa: ASRGSGENQPQH
j_call: TRBJ1-5
v_call: TRBV6-5
clone_size: once
cdr3_length: 12

cdr3_aa: ASSPPGRYGYT
j_call: TRBJ1-2
v_call: TRBV6-5
clone_size: once
cdr3_length: 11

cdr3_aa: ASSDQKETQY
j_call: TRBJ2-5
v_call: TRBV6-6
clone_size: once
cdr3_length: 10

cdr3_aa: ASSLEGYYEQY
j_call: TRBJ2-7
v_call: TRBV5-1
clone_size: NA
cdr3_length: 11

cdr3_aa: ASSPRVNTEAF
j_call: TRBJ1-1
v_call: TRBV11-2
clone_size: NA
cdr3_length: 11

cdr3_aa: ASSARRRGVDQPQH
j_call: TRBJ1-5
v_call: TRBV2
clone_size: few
cdr3_length: 14

cdr3_aa: ATSREGRGQGRDEQY
j_call: TRBJ2-7
v_call: TRBV15
clone_size: NA
cdr3_length: 15

cdr3_aa: ASSTPGRDYGYT
j_call: TRBJ1-2
v_call: TRBV6-5
clone_size: NA
cdr3_length: 12

cdr3_aa: ASSSVGSETQY
j_call: TRBJ2-5
v_call: TRBV7-9
clone_size: NA
cdr3_length: 11

cdr3_aa: ASSPPRGGSEKLF
j_call: TRBJ1-4
v_call: TRBV4-1
clone_size: once
cdr3_length: 13

cdr3_aa: ASSQRPGGAVGYT
j_call: TRBJ1-2
v_call: TRBV6-1
clone_size: NA
cdr3_length: 13

cdr3_aa: AITGTGDGYT
j_call: TRBJ1-2
v_call: TRBV10-3
clone_size: NA
cdr3_length: 10

cdr3_aa: ASSQGPSKRYGYT
j_call: TRBJ1-2
v_call: TRBV19
clone_size: once
cdr3_length: 13

cdr3_aa: ASSLGYSNQPQH
j_call: TRBJ1-5
v_call: TRBV2
clone_size: once
cdr3_length: 12

cdr3_aa: ASSFTGVVNTEAF
j_call: TRBJ1-1
v_call: TRBV5-1
clone_size: NA
cdr3_length: 13